The 6 T cell receptor beta chains below come from one sample, sequenced in a study of blood T cell repertoires in COVID-19. TCRdb's table, derived via immunoSEQ multiplex PCR, lists solely in-frame clones and lacks some. The sample contains 30,000 to 40,000 clones, approximately 78% of which appear only once. What was sequenced was peripheral blood. These receptors all come from a man aged 60 to 75 in a cohort sampled during active COVID-19.

V gene TRBV5-1 combines with J gene TRBJ1-6, with D unresolved. This CDR3 is 18 amino acids long. Germline V gives CDR1 SGHRS, CDR2 YFSETQ. V lost 0 bases, J lost 3 bases, and 16 bases lay in between. The CDR3 spells CASSLAPGRQNYNSPLHF. The CDR3 DNA sequence: TGCGCCAGCAGCTTGGCCCCTGGCAGGCAAAACTATAATTCACCCCTCCACTTT.

The chain combines TRBV11-3 with TRBJ2-3, with D maybe TRBD2 (6 bases). The CDR3 covers 16 residues. Trimming took off 1 base at V and 0 bases at J, with 11 bases between the two ends. CDR1 and CDR2 from the germline V gene are SGHNT and YENEEA. The CDR3 sequence: CASSLGVRESTDTQYF. For the CDR3, the DNA is TGTGCCAGCAGCTTAGGGGTACGGGAGAGCACAGATACGCAGTATTTT.

V is TRBV5-1 and J is TRBJ2-3; weak D call: TRBD2 (7 bases). Trimming stripped 6 bases from V and 6 bases from J, with 23 bases between. Germline CDR1 is SGHRS and CDR2 is YFSETQ. CDR3 size: 16 residues. The CDR3 loop is CASTPRAGAGADTQYF. In DNA form, the CDR3 reads TGCGCCAGCACCCCCCGGGCGGGAGCAGGGGCCGATACGCAGTATTTT.

This chain joins TRBV5-1 and TRBJ1-1; no clear D gene. Between the trimmed V and J ends, which lost 4 bases and 1 base, there was a span of 20 bases. Germline CDR1 is SGHRS and CDR2 is YFSETQ. The CDR3 sequence is 17 residues long. The CDR3 reads CASSPTFGVMGNTEAFF. CDR3 DNA: TGCGCCAGCAGCCCAACCTTCGGGGTGATGGGGAACACTGAAGCTTTCTTT.

The chain uses TRBV6-5 and TRBJ2-7; maybe TRBD2 (6 bases). The CDR3 consists of 11 residues. The germline gives CDR1 MNHEY, CDR2 SVGAGI. The germline V and J ends were trimmed by 8 bases and 7 bases, with 12 bases remaining between them. CDR3 DNA: TGTGCCAGCTCTAGCGTTGGAGAGCAGTACTTC. Protein: CASSSVGEQYF.

The chain carries TRBV28 and TRBJ2-7, with 7 bases identical to TRBD1. The CDR3 is 15 amino acids. Germline-derived CDR1 and CDR2 are MDHEN and SYDVKM. V shed 8 bases, J shed 0 bases, and the junction held 10 bases outside the gene matches. CDR3 loop: CASSPLGDSSYEQYF. The CDR3 coding sequence is TGTGCCAGCTCTCCTCTGGGGGACAGCTCCTACGAGCAGTACTTC.